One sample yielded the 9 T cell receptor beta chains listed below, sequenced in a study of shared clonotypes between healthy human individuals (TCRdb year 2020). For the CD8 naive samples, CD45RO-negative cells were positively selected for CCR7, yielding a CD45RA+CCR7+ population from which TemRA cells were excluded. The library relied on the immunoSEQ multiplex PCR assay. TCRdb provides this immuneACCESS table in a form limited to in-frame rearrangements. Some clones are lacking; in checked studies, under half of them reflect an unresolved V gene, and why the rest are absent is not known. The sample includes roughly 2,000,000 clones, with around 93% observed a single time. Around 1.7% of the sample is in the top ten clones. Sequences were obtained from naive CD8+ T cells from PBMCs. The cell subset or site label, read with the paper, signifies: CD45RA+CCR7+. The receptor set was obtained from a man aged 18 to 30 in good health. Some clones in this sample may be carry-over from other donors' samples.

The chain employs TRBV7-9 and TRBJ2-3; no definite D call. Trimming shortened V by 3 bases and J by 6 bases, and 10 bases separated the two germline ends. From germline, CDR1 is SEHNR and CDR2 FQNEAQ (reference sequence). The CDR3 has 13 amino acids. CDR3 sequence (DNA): TGTGCCAGCAGCTTCGGCGTAATGGATACGCAGTATTTT. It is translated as CASSFGVMDTQYF.

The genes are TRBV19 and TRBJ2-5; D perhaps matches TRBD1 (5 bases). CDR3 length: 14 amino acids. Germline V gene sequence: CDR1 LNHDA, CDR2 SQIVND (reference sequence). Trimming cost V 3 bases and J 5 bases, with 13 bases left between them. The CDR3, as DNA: TGTGCCAGTAGTATGCTTGGGGCTGGGGAGACCCAGTACTTC. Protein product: CASSMLGAGETQYF.

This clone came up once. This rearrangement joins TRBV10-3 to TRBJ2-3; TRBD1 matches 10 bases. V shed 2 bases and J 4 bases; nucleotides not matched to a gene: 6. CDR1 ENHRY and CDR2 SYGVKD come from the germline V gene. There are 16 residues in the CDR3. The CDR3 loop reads CAISEPGTGAADTQYF. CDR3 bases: TGTGCCATCAGTGAGCCCGGGACAGGGGCGGCAGATACGCAGTATTTT.

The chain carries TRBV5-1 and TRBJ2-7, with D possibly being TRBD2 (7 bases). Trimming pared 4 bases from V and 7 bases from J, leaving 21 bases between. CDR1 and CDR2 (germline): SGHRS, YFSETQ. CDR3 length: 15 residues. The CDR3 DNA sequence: TGCGCCAGCAGCCCGGGGGCTAGCGGAGGGTTAGAGCAGTACTTC. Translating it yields CASSPGASGGLEQYF.

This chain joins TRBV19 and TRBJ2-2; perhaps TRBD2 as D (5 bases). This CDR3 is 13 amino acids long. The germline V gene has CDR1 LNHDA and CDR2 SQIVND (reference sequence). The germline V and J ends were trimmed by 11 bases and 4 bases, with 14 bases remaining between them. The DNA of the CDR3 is TGTGCCGGACGGGAATACGGCACCGGGGAGCTGTTTTTT. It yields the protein CAGREYGTGELFF.

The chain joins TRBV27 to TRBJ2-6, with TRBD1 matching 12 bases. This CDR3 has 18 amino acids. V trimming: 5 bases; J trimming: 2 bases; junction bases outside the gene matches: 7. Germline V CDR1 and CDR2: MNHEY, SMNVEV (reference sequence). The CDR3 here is CASSTSGTGGAGANVLTF. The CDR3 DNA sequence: TGTGCCAGCAGTACCTCCGGGACAGGGGGCGCTGGGGCCAACGTCCTGACTTTC.

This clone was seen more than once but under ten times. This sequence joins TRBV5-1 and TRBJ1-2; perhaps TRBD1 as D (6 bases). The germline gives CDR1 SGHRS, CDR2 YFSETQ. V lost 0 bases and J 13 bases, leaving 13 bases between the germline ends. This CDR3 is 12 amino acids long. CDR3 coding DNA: TGCGCCAGCAGCTTGGGACAGGAAGGGCTCACCTTC. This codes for CASSLGQEGLTF.

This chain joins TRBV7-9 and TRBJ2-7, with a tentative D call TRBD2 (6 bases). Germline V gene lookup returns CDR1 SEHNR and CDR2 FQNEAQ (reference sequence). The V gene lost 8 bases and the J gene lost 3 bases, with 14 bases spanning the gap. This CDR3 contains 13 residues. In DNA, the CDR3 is TGTGCCAGCGCGGGGAAGGGCGTCTACGAGCAGTACTTC. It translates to CASAGKGVYEQYF.

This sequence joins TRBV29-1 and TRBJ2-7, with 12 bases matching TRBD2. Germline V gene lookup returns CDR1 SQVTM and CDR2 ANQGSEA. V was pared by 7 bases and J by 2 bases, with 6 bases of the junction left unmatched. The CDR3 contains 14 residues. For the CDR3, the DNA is TGCAGCGCCTATGGACTAGCGGGAACCTACGAGCAGTACTTC. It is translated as CSAYGLAGTYEQYF.